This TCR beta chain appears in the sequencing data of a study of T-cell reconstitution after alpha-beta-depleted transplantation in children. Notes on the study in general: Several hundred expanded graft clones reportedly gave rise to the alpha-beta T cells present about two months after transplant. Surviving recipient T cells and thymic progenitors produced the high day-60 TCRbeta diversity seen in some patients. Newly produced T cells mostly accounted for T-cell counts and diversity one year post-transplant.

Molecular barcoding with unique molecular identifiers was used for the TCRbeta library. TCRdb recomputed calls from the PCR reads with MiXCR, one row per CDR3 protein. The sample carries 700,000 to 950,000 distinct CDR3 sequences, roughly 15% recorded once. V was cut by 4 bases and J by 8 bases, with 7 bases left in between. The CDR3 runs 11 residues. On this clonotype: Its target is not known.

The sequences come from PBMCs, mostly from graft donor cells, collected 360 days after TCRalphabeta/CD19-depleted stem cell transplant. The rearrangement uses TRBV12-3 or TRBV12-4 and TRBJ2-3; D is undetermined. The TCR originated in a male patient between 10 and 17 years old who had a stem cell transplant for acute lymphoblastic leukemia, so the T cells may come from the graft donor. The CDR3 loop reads CASSWKATQYF. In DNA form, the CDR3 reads TGTGCCAGCAGTTGGAAGGCTACGCAGTATTTT.